Listed below are T cell receptor beta chains from one sample, sequenced in a study of shared clonotypes between healthy human individuals. Measured with immunoSEQ multiplex PCR; TCRdb has only the in-frame clones, and not every one. The table has under 2.5 million clones, about nine tenths seen once. Sequencing used naive CD4+ T cells from PBMCs. The receptors derive from a man between 18 and 29 years old in good health. Some clones in this sample may be carry-over from other donors' samples. Both conserved end residues are part of each CDR3. Each record gives: J gene, CDR3 length, clone size, V gene, D gene, CDR3 DNA, CDR3 protein. A D gene is named only where the DNA matches it firmly. For some rows the clone size is stated as once, few or many, or as a class when expanded; others skip it.

TRBJ1-5,14,NA,TRBV2,TRBD1,TGTGCCAGCAGGGACAGGGGCGGCAATCAGCCCCAGCATTTT,CASRDRGGNQPQHF
TRBJ1-5,14,NA,TRBV27,NA,TGTGCCAGCAGAACAGGGTACAGCAATCAGCCCCAGCATTTT,CASRTGYSNQPQHF
TRBJ2-2,16,once,TRBV9,NA,TGTGCCAGCAGCGTAGCGGGCAGAGCGACCTCCGGGGAGCTGTTTTTT,CASSVAGRATSGELFF
TRBJ2-5,13,NA,TRBV7-2,NA,TGTGCCAGCAGCTCCCAGGTAGGAGAGACCCAGTACTTC,CASSSQVGETQYF
TRBJ2-6,16,NA,TRBV7-3,NA,TGTGCCAGCAGCTTAAGCGGTGGAACTGGGGCCAACGTCCTGACTTTC,CASSLSGGTGANVLTF
TRBJ1-2,16,NA,TRBV15,NA,TGTGCCACCAGCAGAGCTTCAGAAACGGTTAACTATGGCTACACCTTC,CATSRASETVNYGYTF
TRBJ2-1,17,NA,TRBV28,NA,TGTGCCAGCAGTTCCACAGGGCTGGGTTACCATAACAATGAGCAGTTCTTC,CASSSTGLGYHNNEQFF
TRBJ2-7,12,NA,TRBV29-1,NA,TGCAGCGTTGTAATCCCCTCCTACGAGCAGTACTTC,CSVVIPSYEQYF
TRBJ1-2,13,NA,TRBV6-1,NA,TGTGCCAGCAGTCACACGAGTGCCTATGGCTACACCTTC,CASSHTSAYGYTF
TRBJ2-3,14,NA,TRBV30,TRBD2,TGTGCCTCTGGGACTAGCGGGAACACAGATACGCAGTATTTT,CASGTSGNTDTQYF
TRBJ2-2,15,NA,TRBV28,TRBD2,TGTGCCAGCAGTTTGGCGGGACTACTGGCCGGGGAGCTGTTTTTT,CASSLAGLLAGELFF
TRBJ2-1,17,NA,TRBV9,TRBD2,TGTGCCAGCAGCCCTTCTAGCGGGAGCTTTCAGTTCCATGAGCAGTTCTTC,CASSPSSGSFQFHEQFF
TRBJ2-7,13,NA,TRBV7-3,NA,TGTGCCAGCAGCTTAGCGCGGGCCTACGAGCAGTACTTC,CASSLARAYEQYF
TRBJ1-1,13,few,TRBV18,NA,TGTGCCAGCTACGGCGCCCAGAACACTGAAGCTTTCTTT,CASYGAQNTEAFF
TRBJ2-1,12,NA,TRBV28,NA,TGTGCCAGCAGCGAGAGAGTGGGAGAGCAGTTCTTC,CASSERVGEQFF
TRBJ2-7,12,NA,TRBV7-2,NA,TGTGCCAGCAGCTTATCCCGAGGCGAGCAGTACTTC,CASSLSRGEQYF
TRBJ2-1,16,NA,TRBV18,TRBD2,TGTGCCAGCTCACCGTCTAGCGGGTTAAGGAGCAATGAGCAGTTCTTC,CASSPSSGLRSNEQFF
TRBJ2-2,15,once,TRBV30,NA,TGTGCCTGGAGTCAGAAGAAAACGAACACCGGGGAGCTGTTTTTT,CAWSQKKTNTGELFF
TRBJ1-1,13,NA,TRBV27,NA,TGTGCCAGCAGACGGCAGGTGAACACTGAAGCTTTCTTT,CASRRQVNTEAFF
TRBJ1-2,15,NA,TRBV18,TRBD1,TGTGCCAGCTCACCCGGACAGGGGGACCACTATGGCTACACCTTC,CASSPGQGDHYGYTF
TRBJ2-7,17,NA,TRBV14,TRBD2,TGTGCCAGCAGCCAGGATAAAACTAGCGGGAGGGCCTACGAGCAGTACTTC,CASSQDKTSGRAYEQYF
TRBJ2-1,15,NA,TRBV14,TRBD1,TGTGCCAGCAGCCAGGGACAGGGTTTTTTGGGAAAGCAGTTCTTC,CASSQGQGFLGKQFF
TRBJ2-7,15,NA,TRBV25-1,TRBD1,TGTGCCAGCAGTGACCCCGGGACAGGCGCCTACGAGCAGTACTTC,CASSDPGTGAYEQYF
TRBJ2-1,17,NA,TRBV27,TRBD2,TGTGCCAGCAGCGCGGCCAGCGGGAGTGTCGCCTACAATGAGCAGTTCTTC,CASSAASGSVAYNEQFF
TRBJ2-3,15,NA,TRBV11-2,NA,TGTGCCAGCAGCTTAGAAAACGTGGGACTCTTCACGCAGTATTTT,CASSLENVGLFTQYF
TRBJ1-2,12,NA,TRBV30,NA,TGTGCCTGGAGTGTAGAGGGATATGGCTACACCTTC,CAWSVEGYGYTF
TRBJ2-5,14,NA,TRBV9,TRBD2,TGTGCCAGCAGCGTTGGGACTAGCGCAGAGACCCAGTACTTC,CASSVGTSAETQYF
TRBJ2-7,15,once,TRBV5-8,TRBD1,TGTGCCAGCAGCTTCCCCGACAGGGCCCACTACGAGCAGTACTTC,CASSFPDRAHYEQYF
TRBJ2-7,13,NA,TRBV29-1,NA,TGCAGCTCGCTAGACGCTTACTCCTACGAGCAGTACTTC,CSSLDAYSYEQYF
TRBJ1-5,15,NA,TRBV7-9,NA,TGTGCCAGCAGCTCAGGATGGGACTCCGGTCAGCCCCAGCATTTT,CASSSGWDSGQPQHF
TRBJ2-7,15,NA,TRBV7-2,TRBD2,TGTGCCAGCGACGGGGGGGCTGGCTCAACCTACGAGCAGTACTTC,CASDGGAGSTYEQYF
TRBJ2-3,17,once,TRBV5-1,NA,TGCGCCAGCAGCTTGAAGTCCAGCCGATATAGTACAGATACGCAGTATTTT,CASSLKSSRYSTDTQYF
TRBJ1-3,11,NA,TRBV11-2,NA,TGTGCCAGCAGCTTAGTAAACACCATATATTTT,CASSLVNTIYF
TRBJ1-4,15,NA,TRBV27,NA,TGTGCCAGCAGTTTATCGGGGGGCTCTAATGAAAAACTGTTTTTT,CASSLSGGSNEKLFF
TRBJ2-7,11,NA,TRBV20-1,NA,TGCAGTGCTAGAGGGGGTTCGGAGCAGTACTTC,CSARGGSEQYF
TRBJ1-1,14,NA,TRBV6-5,TRBD1,TGTGCCAGCAGCCCGGGACAGGCGAACACTGAAGCTTTCTTT,CASSPGQANTEAFF
TRBJ1-2,12,NA,TRBV29-1,NA,TGCAGCGTTGAAGACGGTGGGGATGGCTACACCTTC,CSVEDGGDGYTF
TRBJ2-3,15,NA,TRBV5-4,NA,TGTGCCAGCAGCTATGGAGTATTAGCGGCAGATACGCAGTATTTT,CASSYGVLAADTQYF
TRBJ1-1,13,NA,TRBV28,NA,TGTGCCCACGGTGGGGGAGAGAACACTGAAGCTTTCTTT,CAHGGGENTEAFF
TRBJ2-3,15,NA,TRBV7-9,TRBD2,TGTGCCAGCAGCTATCTAGCGGGAGTGACAGATACGCAGTATTTT,CASSYLAGVTDTQYF
TRBJ1-3,17,NA,TRBV28,NA,TGTGCCAGCAGTTTAGGGCGGGGGGGTAGCACTGGAAACACCATATATTTT,CASSLGRGGSTGNTIYF
TRBJ1-1,14,NA,TRBV28,NA,TGTGCCAGCAGTTCCTCAGGGGAAAGAACTGAAGCTTTCTTT,CASSSSGERTEAFF
TRBJ2-1,13,NA,TRBV7-2,NA,TGTGCCAGCAGCCCAGGGGTAGTCAATGAGCAGTTCTTC,CASSPGVVNEQFF
TRBJ2-3,12,NA,TRBV2,NA,TGTGCCAGCAGTGCCGGGACTCTGTCGCAGTATTTT,CASSAGTLSQYF
TRBJ2-2,16,NA,TRBV27,TRBD1,TGTGCCAGCAGTCTCCCCCGGGACAGGGTCACCGGGGAGCTGTTTTTT,CASSLPRDRVTGELFF
TRBJ2-5,14,NA,TRBV5-1,TRBD1,TGCGCCAGCAGCGGAACAGGGGGCCGCGAGACCCAGTACTTC,CASSGTGGRETQYF
TRBJ1-1,12,NA,TRBV28,NA,TGTGCCAGCAGGGAGTCCCACGGAGGGGCTTTCTTT,CASRESHGGAFF
TRBJ2-7,13,NA,TRBV13,NA,TGTGCCAGCAGCTTAAGGGTGGGGGTCGGGCAGTACTTC,CASSLRVGVGQYF
TRBJ1-1,12,NA,TRBV6-6,NA,TGTGCCAGCAGGCTACAGGGCACTGAAGCTTTCTTT,CASRLQGTEAFF
TRBJ2-7,13,NA,TRBV28,NA,TGTGCCAGCAGACCGGGACCAGCCTACGAGCAGTACTTC,CASRPGPAYEQYF
TRBJ2-3,18,NA,TRBV27,TRBD2,TGTGCCAGCAGTTTAGATCTACGACTAGCGGGAGGCACAGATACGCAGTATTTT,CASSLDLRLAGGTDTQYF
TRBJ2-1,17,NA,TRBV5-5,NA,TGTGCCAGCAGCCTTGAAACGGCACTTCTTGGAAGTGGTGAGCAGTTCTTC,CASSLETALLGSGEQFF
TRBJ2-5,13,few,TRBV5-1,NA,TGCGCCAGCAGCTTGGGACAGGAAGAGACCCAGTACTTC,CASSLGQEETQYF
TRBJ2-5,14,NA,TRBV2,TRBD2,TGTGCCAGCCTGGGGACTAGCGGGAGGGAGACCCAGTACTTC,CASLGTSGRETQYF
TRBJ2-7,14,NA,TRBV11-2,TRBD1,TGTGCCAGCAGCTTCAGACAGGGCCCCTACGAGCAGTACTTC,CASSFRQGPYEQYF
TRBJ2-7,14,NA,TRBV30,NA,TGTGCCTGGAGTGAGGGACTGATGTCCTACGAGCAGTACTTC,CAWSEGLMSYEQYF
TRBJ2-5,14,NA,TRBV6-5,TRBD1,TGTGCCAGTAGGGGGCCAGGGGGCAGGGAGACCCAGTACTTC,CASRGPGGRETQYF
TRBJ2-5,16,NA,TRBV7-3,TRBD2,TGTGCCAGCAGCCCCAGATCCGGACTAGCGGGGGAGACCCAGTACTTC,CASSPRSGLAGETQYF
TRBJ2-1,13,NA,TRBV29-1,TRBD1,TGCAGCGCCGCCGGGACAGCTTACAATGAGCAGTTCTTC,CSAAGTAYNEQFF
TRBJ2-5,14,NA,TRBV29-1,NA,TGCAGCGTTGAACCCACAGGCCCGGGGGAGACCCAGTACTTC,CSVEPTGPGETQYF